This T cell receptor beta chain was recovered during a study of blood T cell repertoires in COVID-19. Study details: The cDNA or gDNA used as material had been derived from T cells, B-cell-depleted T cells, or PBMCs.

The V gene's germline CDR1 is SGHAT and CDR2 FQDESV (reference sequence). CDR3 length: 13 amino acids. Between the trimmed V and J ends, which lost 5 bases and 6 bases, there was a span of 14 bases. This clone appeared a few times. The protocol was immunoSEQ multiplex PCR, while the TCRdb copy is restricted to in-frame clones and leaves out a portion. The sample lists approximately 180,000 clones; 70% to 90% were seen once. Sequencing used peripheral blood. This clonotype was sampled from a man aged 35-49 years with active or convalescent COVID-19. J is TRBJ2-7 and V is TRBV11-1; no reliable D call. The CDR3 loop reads CASSTQPRSEQYF. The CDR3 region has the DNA TGTGCCAGCAGCACCCAACCCCGGAGCGAGCAGTACTTC.